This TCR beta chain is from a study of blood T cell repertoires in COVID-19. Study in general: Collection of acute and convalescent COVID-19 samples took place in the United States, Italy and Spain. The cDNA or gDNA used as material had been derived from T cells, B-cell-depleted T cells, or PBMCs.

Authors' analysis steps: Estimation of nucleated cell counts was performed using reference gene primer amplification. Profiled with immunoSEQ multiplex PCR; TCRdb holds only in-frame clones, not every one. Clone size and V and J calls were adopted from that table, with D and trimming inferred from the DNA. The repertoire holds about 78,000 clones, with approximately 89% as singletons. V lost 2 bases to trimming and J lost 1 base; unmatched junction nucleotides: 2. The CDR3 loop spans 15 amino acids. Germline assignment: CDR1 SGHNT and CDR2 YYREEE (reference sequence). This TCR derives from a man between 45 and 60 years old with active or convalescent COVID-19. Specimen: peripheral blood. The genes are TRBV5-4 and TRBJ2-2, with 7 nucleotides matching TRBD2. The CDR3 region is CASSFGGGNTGELFF. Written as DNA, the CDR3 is TGTGCCAGCAGCTTCGGCGGGGGGAACACCGGGGAGCTGTTTTTT. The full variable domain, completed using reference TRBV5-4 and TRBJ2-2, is ETGVTQSPTHLIKTRGQQVTLRCSSQSGHNTVSWYQQALGQGPQFIFQYYREEENGRGNFPPRFSGLQFPNYSSELNVNALELDDSALYLCASSFGGGNTGELFFGEGSRLTVL.